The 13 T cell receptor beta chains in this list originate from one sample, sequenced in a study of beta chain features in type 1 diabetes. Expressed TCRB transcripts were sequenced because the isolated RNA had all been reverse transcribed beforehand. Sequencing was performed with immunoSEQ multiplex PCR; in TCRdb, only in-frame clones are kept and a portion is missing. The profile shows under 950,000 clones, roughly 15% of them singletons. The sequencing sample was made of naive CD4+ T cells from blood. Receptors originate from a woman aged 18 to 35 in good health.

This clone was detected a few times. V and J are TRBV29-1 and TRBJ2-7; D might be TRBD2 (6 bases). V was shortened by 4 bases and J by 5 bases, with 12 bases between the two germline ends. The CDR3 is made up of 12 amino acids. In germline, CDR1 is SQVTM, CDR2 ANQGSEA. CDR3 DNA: TGCAGCGTTGTCGCGGGAACCCACGAGCAGTACTTC. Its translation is CSVVAGTHEQYF.

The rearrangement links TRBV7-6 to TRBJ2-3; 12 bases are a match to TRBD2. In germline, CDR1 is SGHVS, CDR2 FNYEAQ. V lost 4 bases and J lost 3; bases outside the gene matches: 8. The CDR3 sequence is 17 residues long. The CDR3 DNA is TGTGCCAGCAGCTCCTACACTCTAGCGGGAGGGACAGATACGCAGTATTTT. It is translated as CASSSYTLAGGTDTQYF.

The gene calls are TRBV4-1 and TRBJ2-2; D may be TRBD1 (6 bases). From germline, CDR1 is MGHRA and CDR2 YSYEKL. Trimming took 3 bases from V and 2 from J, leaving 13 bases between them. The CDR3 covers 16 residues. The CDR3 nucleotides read TGCGCCAGCAGCCACCAAACAGGGACAAACACCGGGGAGCTGTTTTTT. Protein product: CASSHQTGTNTGELFF.

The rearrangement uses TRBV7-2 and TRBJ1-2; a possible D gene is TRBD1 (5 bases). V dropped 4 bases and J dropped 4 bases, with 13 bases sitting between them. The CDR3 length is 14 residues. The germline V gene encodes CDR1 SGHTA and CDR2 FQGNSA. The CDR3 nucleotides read TGTGCCAGCAGCTGGACGCGGGGGACCTATGGCTACACCTTC. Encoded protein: CASSWTRGTYGYTF.

DNA for the CDR3: TGTGCCAGCAGCCTTTATGAAGGGACTAGCGGCAGAAATGAGCAGTTCTTC. Translation: CASSLYEGTSGRNEQFF. The chain links TRBV4-2 to TRBJ2-1, with TRBD2 identical over 11 bases. The V gene's germline CDR1 is LGHNA and CDR2 YNFKEQ. After removal of 4 bases from V and 7 bases from J, the junction contained 12 bases not matched to a gene. This CDR3 contains 17 residues.

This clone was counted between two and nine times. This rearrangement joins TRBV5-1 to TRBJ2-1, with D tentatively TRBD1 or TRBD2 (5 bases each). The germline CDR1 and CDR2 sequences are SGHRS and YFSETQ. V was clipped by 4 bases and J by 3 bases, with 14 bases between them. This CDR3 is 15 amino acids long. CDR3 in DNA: TGCGCCAGCAGCCCTGCTTTGGGGGTCTACAATGAGCAGTTCTTC. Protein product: CASSPALGVYNEQFF.

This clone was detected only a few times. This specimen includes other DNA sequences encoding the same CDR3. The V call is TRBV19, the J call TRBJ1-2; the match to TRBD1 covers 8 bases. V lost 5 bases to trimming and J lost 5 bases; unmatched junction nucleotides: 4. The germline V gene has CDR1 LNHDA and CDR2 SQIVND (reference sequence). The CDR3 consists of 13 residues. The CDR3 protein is CASSRDRNYGYTF. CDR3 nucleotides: TGTGCCAGTAGTCGGGACAGGAATTATGGCTACACCTTC.

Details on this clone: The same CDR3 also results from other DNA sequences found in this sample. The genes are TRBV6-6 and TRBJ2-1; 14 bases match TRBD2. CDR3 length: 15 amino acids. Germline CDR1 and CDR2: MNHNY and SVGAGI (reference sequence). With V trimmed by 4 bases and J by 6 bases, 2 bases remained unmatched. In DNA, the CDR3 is TGTGCCAGCAGTTCCGGGACTAGCGGGAGCAATGAGCAGTTCTTC. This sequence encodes CASSSGTSGSNEQFF.

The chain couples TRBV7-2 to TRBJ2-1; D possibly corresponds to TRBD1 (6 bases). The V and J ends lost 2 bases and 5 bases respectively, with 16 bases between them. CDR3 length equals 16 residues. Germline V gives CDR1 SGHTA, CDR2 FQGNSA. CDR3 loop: CASSLRLGAIDNEQFF. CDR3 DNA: TGTGCCAGCAGCTTAAGGCTGGGGGCGATCGACAATGAGCAGTTCTTC.

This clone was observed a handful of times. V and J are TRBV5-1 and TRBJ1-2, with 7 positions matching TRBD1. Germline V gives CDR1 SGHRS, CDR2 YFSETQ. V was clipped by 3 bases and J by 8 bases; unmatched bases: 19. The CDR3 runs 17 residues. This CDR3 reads CASSYSGQFKARRGYTF. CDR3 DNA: TGCGCCAGCAGCTACTCGGGACAGTTCAAGGCGAGAAGGGGCTACACCTTC.

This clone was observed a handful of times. The CDR3 nucleotides are TGTGCCAGCAGCCCGCAGGGGGCGCGACTAGCGGGAACAGATACGCAGTATTTT. Translated: CASSPQGARLAGTDTQYF. This sequence joins TRBV2 and TRBJ2-3; 11 bases align to TRBD2. There are 18 residues in the CDR3. Per the germline V gene, CDR1 is SNHLY and CDR2 is FYNNEI. V lost 6 bases and J lost 3; bases outside the gene matches: 14.

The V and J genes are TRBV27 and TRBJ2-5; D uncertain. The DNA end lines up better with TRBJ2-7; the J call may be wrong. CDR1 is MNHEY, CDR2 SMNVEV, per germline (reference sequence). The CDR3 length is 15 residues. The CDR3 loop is CASSSHHRPTYEQYF. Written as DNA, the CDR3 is TGTGCCAGCAGTTCACATCACCGGCCCACCTACGAGCAGTACTTC.

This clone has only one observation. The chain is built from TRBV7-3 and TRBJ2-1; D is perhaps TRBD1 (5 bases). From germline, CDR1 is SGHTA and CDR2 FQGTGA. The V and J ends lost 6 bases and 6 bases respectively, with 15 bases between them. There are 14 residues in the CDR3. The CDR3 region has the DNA TGTGCCAGCAGGGTAACAGGTGGCATCAATGAGCAGTTCTTC. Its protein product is CASRVTGGINEQFF.